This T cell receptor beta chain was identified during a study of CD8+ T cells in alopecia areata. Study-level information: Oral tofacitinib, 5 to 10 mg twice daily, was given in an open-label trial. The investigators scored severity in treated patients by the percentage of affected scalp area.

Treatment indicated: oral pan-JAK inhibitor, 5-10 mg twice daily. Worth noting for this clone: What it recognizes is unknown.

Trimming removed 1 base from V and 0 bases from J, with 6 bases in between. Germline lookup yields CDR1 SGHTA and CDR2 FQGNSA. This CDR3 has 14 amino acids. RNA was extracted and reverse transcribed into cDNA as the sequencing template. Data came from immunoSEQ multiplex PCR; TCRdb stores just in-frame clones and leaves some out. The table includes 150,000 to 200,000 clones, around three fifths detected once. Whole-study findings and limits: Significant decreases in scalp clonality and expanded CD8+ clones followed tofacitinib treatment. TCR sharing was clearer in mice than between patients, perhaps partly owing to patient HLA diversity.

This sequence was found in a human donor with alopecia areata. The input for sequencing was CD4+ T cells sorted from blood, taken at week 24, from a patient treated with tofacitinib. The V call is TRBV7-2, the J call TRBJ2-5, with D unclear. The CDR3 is CASSLGADQETQYF. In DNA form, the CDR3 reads TGTGCCAGCAGCTTAGGCGCAGACCAAGAGACCCAGTACTTC.